This TCR beta chain was sequenced for a study of blood T cells in healthy people across ages. It was with a sample-barcoded 5' primer and a J-beta primer mix that a second PCR of about 7 to 12 cycles was run. Tags on each cDNA molecule came from a template-switch adaptor with 12 random nucleotides. TCRdb analysed the 5' RACE reads with MiXCR anew, one entry per CDR3 protein. This sample carries more than 1.4 million distinct CDR3 sequences, around two fifths of them seen once, and the ten largest clones take under 8%. Study conclusions and caveats: Long-lived donors carried more naive CD4+ cells and greater diversity than aged donors. Since the PBMCs were unsorted, naive and antigen-experienced cells could not be conclusively compared.

This clonotype showed up just a few times. Its cognate antigen is unknown. Germline lookup yields CDR1 MNHEY and CDR2 SVGAGI. This CDR3 region has 13 residues. Trimming shortened V by 2 bases and J by 4 bases, and 9 bases separated the two germline ends. Sequences were obtained from blood. The receptor was isolated from a woman under 30 in good health. The chain carries TRBV6-5 and TRBJ2-7; D gene uncertain. CDR3 sequence: CASSYGLYYEQYF. The CDR3 nucleotides are TGTGCCAGCAGTTACGGTCTATATTACGAGCAGTACTTC.